These 10 T cell receptor beta chains were all obtained from the same sample, sequenced in a study of T-cell reconstitution after alpha-beta-depleted transplantation in children. It was with unique molecular identifiers that the TCRbeta library was prepared. TCRdb fed the PCR reads into MiXCR, producing one record per CDR3 protein. This sample has 750,000 to 950,000 distinct CDR3 sequences, with less than 20% found just once. This specimen consisted of PBMCs, mostly from graft donor cells, obtained 360 days after TCRalphabeta/CD19-depleted stem cell transplant. Receptors originate from a male patient between 10 and 17 years old who had a stem cell transplant for acute lymphoblastic leukemia, so the T cells may come from the graft donor.

The rearrangement joins TRBV6-2 or TRBV6-3 to TRBJ2-2; 9 bases match TRBD1. Trimming took 4 bases from V and 7 from J; bases not matched to a gene: 7. This CDR3 contains 15 residues. Per the germline V gene, CDR1 is MNHEY and CDR2 is SVGEGT. The CDR3 DNA follows: TGTGCCAGCAGTTCCCGGACAGGGGAGAGCGGGGAGCTGTTTTTT. Amino acid sequence: CASSSRTGESGELFF.

The J gene is TRBJ2-2, the V gene TRBV4-2; 9 bases agree with TRBD2. Germline V gene lookup returns CDR1 LGHNA and CDR2 YNFKEQ. J gave up 1 base and V 3 bases, and 3 bases lay outside the gene matches. The CDR3 is made up of 16 amino acids. DNA of the CDR3: TGTGCCAGCAGCCAGGTTAGCGGGAGGAACACCGGGGAGCTGTTTTTT. Encoded protein: CASSQVSGRNTGELFF.

This clonotype has more than one count but fewer than ten. The chain links TRBV5-1 to TRBJ2-7; 7 nucleotides match TRBD2. Germline CDR1 and CDR2: SGHRS and YFSETQ. This CDR3 region has 15 residues. V lost 2 bases, J lost 2 bases, and 7 bases stayed unmatched. CDR3 sequence (DNA): TGCGCCAGCAGCTTACGACTAGCAGTACCCTACGAGCAGTACTTC. Its protein product is CASSLRLAVPYEQYF.

This clonotype was counted at least ten times. V and J are TRBV29-1 and TRBJ2-1; D perhaps matches TRBD1 (7 bases). The CDR3 length is 14 residues. Germline V gene data show CDR1 as SQVTM and CDR2 as ANQGSEA. V lost 6 bases and J 9 bases, leaving 21 bases between the germline ends. This CDR3 is CSVVSRGVGSEQFF. For the CDR3, the DNA is TGCAGCGTGGTATCCAGGGGGGTGGGAAGTGAGCAGTTCTTC.

This clonotype was recorded a few times. The chain couples TRBV9 to TRBJ2-1; no firm D call. The V gene lost 4 bases and the J gene lost 8 bases, with 7 bases spanning the gap. The germline gives CDR1 SGDLS, CDR2 YYNGEE. CDR3 length: 11 amino acids. CDR3 sequence reads: CASSTYHEQFF. In DNA form, the CDR3 reads TGTGCCAGCAGCACGTACCATGAGCAGTTCTTC.

At least ten counts were recorded for this clonotype. This rearrangement joins TRBV4-1 to TRBJ2-2; perhaps TRBD2 as D (6 bases). Per germline, CDR1 MGHRA and CDR2 YSYEKL. Deletions cut 8 bases from V and 6 bases from J, with 13 bases between. CDR3 size: 13 residues. The CDR3 protein is CASRTPSAGELFF. The CDR3 nucleotides read TGCGCCAGCCGTACCCCTAGCGCCGGGGAGCTGTTTTTT.

The rearrangement joins TRBV7-6 to TRBJ2-2; D is undetermined. Germline loops: CDR1 SGHVS, CDR2 FNYEAQ. The CDR3 covers 16 residues. The V gene lost 5 bases and the J gene lost 3 bases, with 16 bases spanning the gap. The CDR3 spells CASSTTRWYDTGELFF. The CDR3 coding sequence is TGTGCCAGCAGCACTACCAGGTGGTATGACACCGGGGAGCTGTTTTTT.

The CDR3 loop is CASITSGSNEQFF. The CDR3 DNA follows: TGTGCCAGCATCACCAGCGGGAGTAATGAGCAGTTCTTC. This rearrangement joins TRBV27 to TRBJ2-1; 8 bases are a match to TRBD2. Germline lookup yields CDR1 MNHEY and CDR2 SMNVEV (reference sequence). The length of the CDR3 is 13 residues. J was trimmed by 7 bases and V by 7 bases; bases with no gene match: 6.

The gene calls are TRBV11-3 and TRBJ1-1, with D possibly being TRBD1 (5 bases). The CDR3 spans 15 residues. V dropped 1 base and J dropped 1 base, with 10 bases sitting between them. Germline values: CDR1 SGHNT, CDR2 YENEEA. CDR3 protein: CASSLGTFGNTEAFF. In nucleotides, the CDR3 is TGTGCCAGCAGCTTAGGGACATTCGGGAACACTGAAGCTTTCTTT.

This clonotype was seen only a few times. Written as DNA, the CDR3 is TGTGCCAGCAGCCGCGCCTCACCTGCTAACTATGGCTACACCTTC. Translation: CASSRASPANYGYTF. The V and J genes are TRBV6-2 or TRBV6-3 and TRBJ1-2; D call uncertain. Germline V CDR1 and CDR2: MNHEY, SVGEGT. Trimming took off 6 bases at V and 0 bases at J, with 14 bases between the two ends. The CDR3 consists of 15 residues.